The clone carrying this TCR beta chain has ten or more counts. Its antigen is as yet unknown. This record belongs to a study of T cells in Graves' hyperthyroidism and ophthalmopathy. Study-level points and caveats: A model of 13 V-J pairs discriminated ophthalmopathy from stable hyperthyroidism.

Lactation, pregnancy, other autoimmune disease or uncontrolled infection excluded patients. Trimming removed 6 bases from V and 3 bases from J; junction bases left unmatched: 11. Germline-derived CDR1 and CDR2 are DFQATT and SNEGSKA (reference sequence). The CDR3 consists of 15 residues. RNA transcripts yielded amplified TCR beta CDR3 regions. Using the HTBI primer set, a first-round RT-PCR was run on the TCR CDR3. TCRdb processed the multiplex PCR reads anew with MiXCR; each CDR3 protein has one entry. The profile shows about 640,000 distinct CDR3 sequences, roughly 46% of them singletons. The specimen sequenced was peripheral blood or thyroid tissue (not recorded which). The receptor was derived from an adult man with Graves' disease, either hyperthyroidism or ophthalmopathy (not recorded which). The chain recombines TRBV20-1 with TRBJ2-5; 9 bases align to TRBD1. The CDR3 region has the DNA TGCAGTGCGCCGGACAGGGGTTGGGGAAAAGAGACCCAGTACTTC. The encoded protein is CSAPDRGWGKETQYF.